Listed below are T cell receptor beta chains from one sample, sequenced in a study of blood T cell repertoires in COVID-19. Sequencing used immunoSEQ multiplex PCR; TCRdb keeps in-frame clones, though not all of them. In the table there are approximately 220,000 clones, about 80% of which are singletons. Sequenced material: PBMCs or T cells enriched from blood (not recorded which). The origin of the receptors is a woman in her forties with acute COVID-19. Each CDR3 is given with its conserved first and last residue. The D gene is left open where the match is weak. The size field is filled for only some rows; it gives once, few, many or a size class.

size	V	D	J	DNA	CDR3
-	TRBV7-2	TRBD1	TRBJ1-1	TGTGCCAGCAGCTTTGACAGGGTAGGAACTGAAGCTTTCTTT	CASSFDRVGTEAFF
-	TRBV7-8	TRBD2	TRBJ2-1	TGTGCCAGCAGCTTACAGGGGCTCGCTAGCGGGAGGGTTAATGAGCAGTTCTTC	CASSLQGLASGRVNEQFF
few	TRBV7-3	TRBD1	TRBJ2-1	TGTGCCAGCAGCCCCCGGGCCCCGGGACAGGGGTACAATGAGCAGTTCTTC	CASSPRAPGQGYNEQFF
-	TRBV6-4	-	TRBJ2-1	TGTGCCAGCAGTGAAAGTTGGAGCTCCTACAATGAGCAGTTCTTC	CASSESWSSYNEQFF
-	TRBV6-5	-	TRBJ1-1	TGTGCCAGCTGGAGGGGGAACACTGAAGCTTTCTTT	CASWRGNTEAFF
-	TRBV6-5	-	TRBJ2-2	TGTGCCAGCAGTTTATCAGCGACCAACACCGGGGAGCTGTTTTTT	CASSLSATNTGELFF
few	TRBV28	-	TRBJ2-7	TGTGCCAGCAGTTCCGCGGGAAGTGATTCCTACGAGCAGTACTTC	CASSSAGSDSYEQYF
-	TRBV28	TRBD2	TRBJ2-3	TGTGCCAGTGGACTAGCGGGAGTTGTAGATACGCAGTATTTT	CASGLAGVVDTQYF
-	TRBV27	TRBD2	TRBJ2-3	TGTGCCAGCAGGGATGCTAGCGGGGCGCACACAGATACGCAGTATTTT	CASRDASGAHTDTQYF
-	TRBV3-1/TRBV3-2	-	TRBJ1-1	TGTGCCAGCAGCCAAGATTTGGGAGATACTGAAGCTTTCTTT	CASSQDLGDTEAFF
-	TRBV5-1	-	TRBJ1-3	TGCGCCAGCAGCTTGGGAGGAATCTCTGGAAACACCATATATTTT	CASSLGGISGNTIYF
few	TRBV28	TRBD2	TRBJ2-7	TGTGCCAGCAGCGTAGCGGGAAGGAACGAGCAGTACTTC	CASSVAGRNEQYF
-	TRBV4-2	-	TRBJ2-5	TGTGCCAGCAGCCAAGATCTTAGCGGCCCTCAAGAGACCCAGTACTTC	CASSQDLSGPQETQYF
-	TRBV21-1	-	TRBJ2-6	TGTGCCAGCAGCCCTGTCGGGGCCAACGTCCTGACTTTC	CASSPVGANVLTF
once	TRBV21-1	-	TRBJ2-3	TGTGCCAGCAGCAAAGCAGGAAGGAGGGCAGATACGCAGTATTTT	CASSKAGRRADTQYF
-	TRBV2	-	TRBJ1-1	TGTGCCAGCAAACGGGAATACACTGAAGCTTTCTTT	CASKREYTEAFF
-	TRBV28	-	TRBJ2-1	TGTGCCAGCAGTTTATTACTACTGCTTAACAATGAGCAGTTCTTC	CASSLLLLLNNEQFF
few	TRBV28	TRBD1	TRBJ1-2	TGTGCCAGCAGTTCGACCCGACGGGGACAGGGGGCGCGCGGCTACACCTTC	CASSSTRRGQGARGYTF
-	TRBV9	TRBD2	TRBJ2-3	TGTGCCAGCAGCGTAGCTATAGCGGGGGAGATAGATACGCAGTATTTT	CASSVAIAGEIDTQYF
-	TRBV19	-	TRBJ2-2	TGTGCCAGTAGCAGGTCCGGCATAGGCGGGGAGCTGTTTTTT	CASSRSGIGGELFF
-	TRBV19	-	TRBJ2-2	TGTGCCGGCCGGCGGGACTCCAACACCGGGGAGCTGTTTTTT	CAGRRDSNTGELFF
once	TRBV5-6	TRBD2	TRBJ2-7	TGTGCCAGCAGCGGTGGACTAGCCCACGAGCAGTACTTC	CASSGGLAHEQYF
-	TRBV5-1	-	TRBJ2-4	TGCGCCAGCAGCTTAACTGCAGGGTCGGCCAAAAACATTCAGTACTTC	CASSLTAGSAKNIQYF
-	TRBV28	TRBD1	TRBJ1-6	TGTGCCAGCACCCTTGGACAGGCCGGTTCACCCCTCCACTTT	CASTLGQAGSPLHF
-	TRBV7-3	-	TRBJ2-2	TGTGCCAGCAGATTACAGGGAAACACCGGGGAGCTGTTTTTT	CASRLQGNTGELFF
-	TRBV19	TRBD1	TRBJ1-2	TGTGCCAGTAGTATCTCCGGACAGGGAATCTATGGCTACACCTTC	CASSISGQGIYGYTF
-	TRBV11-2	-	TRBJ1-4	TGTGCCAGCAGCTCACACCGGGCCGGGACACTTAATGAAAAACTGTTTTTT	CASSSHRAGTLNEKLFF
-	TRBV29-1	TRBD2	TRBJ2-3	TGCAGCGTTATTAGCGGGGGGGCCGGAGATACGCAGTATTTT	CSVISGGAGDTQYF
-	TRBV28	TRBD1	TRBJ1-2	TGTGCCAGCAGTTCTTTGGGACAGAACTATGGCTACACCTTC	CASSSLGQNYGYTF
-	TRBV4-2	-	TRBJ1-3	TGTGCCAGCAGCCAAGATGGTAGGCAGGGGATTAGAAACACCATATATTTT	CASSQDGRQGIRNTIYF
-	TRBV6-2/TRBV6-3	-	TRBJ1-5	TGTGCCAGCAGTTACGGCGGGGGCGCGTGGGGCAATCAGCCCCAGCATTTT	CASSYGGGAWGNQPQHF
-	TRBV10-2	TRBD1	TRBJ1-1	TGCGCCAGCATAGAGGGGGCTGGTTCCACTGAAGCTTTCTTT	CASIEGAGSTEAFF
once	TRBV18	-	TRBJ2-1	TGTGCCAGCTCACCCTTCCAGGGCCGCAATGAGCAGTTCTTC	CASSPFQGRNEQFF
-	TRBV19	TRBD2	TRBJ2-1	TGTGCCAGTAGTATAAATACTAGCGGGAGGTCACAGTTCTTC	CASSINTSGRSQFF
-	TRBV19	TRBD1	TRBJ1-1	TGTGCCAGTAGACCTTTTGGACAGGGGCGGAACACTGAAGCTTTCTTT	CASRPFGQGRNTEAFF
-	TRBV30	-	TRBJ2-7	TGTGCCTGGACATTCGCGGGTACCTACGAGCAGTACTTC	CAWTFAGTYEQYF
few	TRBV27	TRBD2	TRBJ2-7	TGTGCCAGCAGTTTATCGTCAGCGGGGGGTCTCGAGCAGTACTTC	CASSLSSAGGLEQYF